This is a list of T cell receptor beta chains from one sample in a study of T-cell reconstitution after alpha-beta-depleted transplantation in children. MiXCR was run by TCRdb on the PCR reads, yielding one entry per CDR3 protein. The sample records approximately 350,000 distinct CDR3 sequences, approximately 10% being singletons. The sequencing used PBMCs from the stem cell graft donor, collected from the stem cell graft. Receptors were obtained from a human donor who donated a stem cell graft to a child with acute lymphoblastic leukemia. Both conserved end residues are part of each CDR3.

CASSLIDSYNEQFF,TRBJ2-1,TRBV28
CASSQDFRTDEQFF,TRBJ2-1,TRBV4-3
CASSYGSWGLNTEAFF,TRBJ1-1,TRBV5-1
CASSRSNWVNTEAFF,TRBJ1-1,TRBV6-2/TRBV6-3
CASSDARDRRRGLQTQYF,TRBJ2-5,TRBV6-2/TRBV6-3
CASREGGDDTGELFF,TRBJ2-2,TRBV6-4
CASSLAMGGETQYF,TRBJ2-5,TRBV5-1
CSARGLRGGSYNEQFF,TRBJ2-1,TRBV20-1
CASRAPGGAKNIQYF,TRBJ2-4,TRBV12-3/TRBV12-4
CASSSNRGRNTEAFF,TRBJ1-1,TRBV5-6
CATSRGGIGETQYF,TRBJ2-5,TRBV15